This TCR beta chain emerged from a study of blood T cell repertoires in COVID-19. Participants spanned ages roughly 18 to 95 years and resided in 20 to 30 US areas. Participants' reported clinical history set cohort assignment. Germline CDR1 SGHNT, CDR2 YYREEE (reference sequence). V was pared by 5 bases and J by 4 bases, with 10 bases between. The CDR3 contains 13 residues. The method was immunoSEQ multiplex PCR; TCRdb's version includes in-frame clones alone and lacks a portion of them. This table has 170,000 or so clones, roughly 80% appearing once. V gene TRBV5-4 combines with J gene TRBJ1-5; possible D gene TRBD1, 6 bases. Sequencing input: PBMCs or T cells enriched from blood (not recorded which). This clonotype originated in a woman between 50 and 59 years old who had recovered from COVID-19. CDR3 residues: CASSWGTNQPQHF. The CDR3 bases are TGTGCCAGCAGTTGGGGGACAAATCAGCCCCAGCATTTT.